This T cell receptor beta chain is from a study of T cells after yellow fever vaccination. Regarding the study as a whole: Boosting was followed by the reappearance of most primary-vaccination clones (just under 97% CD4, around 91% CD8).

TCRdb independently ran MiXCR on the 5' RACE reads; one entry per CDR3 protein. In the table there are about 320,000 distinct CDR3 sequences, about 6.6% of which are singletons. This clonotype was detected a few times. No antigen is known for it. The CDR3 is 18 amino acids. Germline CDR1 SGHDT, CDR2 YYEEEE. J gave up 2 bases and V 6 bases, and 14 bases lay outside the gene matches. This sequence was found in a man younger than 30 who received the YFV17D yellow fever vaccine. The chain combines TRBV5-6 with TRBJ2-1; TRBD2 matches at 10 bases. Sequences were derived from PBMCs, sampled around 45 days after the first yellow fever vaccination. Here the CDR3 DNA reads TGTGCCAGCAACTTAGGGCTAGCGGGGGTGGTGGCCTACAATGAGCAGTTCTTC. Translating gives CASNLGLAGVVAYNEQFF.